These 9 T cell receptor beta chains originate from one sample sequenced in a study of cytomegalovirus exposure and HLA in healthy donors. The PCR was carried out with 60 Vbeta primers and 13 Jbeta primers. Here immunoSEQ multiplex PCR was the method, and the copy in TCRdb shows in-frame clones only, minus some. Here the sample table reports tens of thousands of clones. Material for sequencing was PBMCs. The receptors stem from a woman between 35 and 50 years old in good health and CMV-seropositive.

The rearrangement joins TRBV21-1 to TRBJ2-5; TRBD1 is taken as the D call from the table, unchecked against the DNA. TRBV21-1 is noted as a pseudogene. The CDR3 covers 9 residues. CDR3 DNA sequence: TGTGCCAGCAGGGGGCCTCAGTACTTC. As protein: CASRGPQYF.

The chain joins TRBV5-5 to TRBJ2-3; D is perhaps TRBD2 (5 bases). The CDR3 spans 15 residues. CDR1 is SGHKS, CDR2 YYEKEE, per germline (reference sequence). Trimming stripped 0 bases from V and 2 bases from J, with 10 bases between. The CDR3 region has the DNA TGTGCCAGCAGCTTGGGAGCGGACTTCACAGATACGCAGTATTTT. It yields the protein CASSLGADFTDTQYF.

The CDR3, as DNA: TGCGCCAGCAGCTTGGGATCTGGAGCGGAGAAAAACATTCAGTACTTC. Translating it yields CASSLGSGAEKNIQYF. The chain recombines TRBV5-1 with TRBJ2-4, with a tentative D call TRBD2 (5 bases). The CDR3 length is 16 residues. V lost 0 bases, J lost 4 bases, and 14 bases lay in between. Germline V gene lookup returns CDR1 SGHRS and CDR2 YFSETQ.

The J gene is TRBJ2-7, the V gene TRBV4-1; the D gene is possibly TRBD1 (6 bases). The CDR3 runs 14 residues. Germline V gene lookup returns CDR1 MGHRA and CDR2 YSYEKL. The ends were cut back, 5 bases at V and 3 bases at J, with 14 bases in the middle. CDR3 loop: CASSYSQGNYEQYF. The CDR3, as DNA: TGCGCCAGCAGCTATAGCCAGGGGAACTACGAGCAGTACTTC.

The genes are TRBV2 and TRBJ2-1; 14 bases map to TRBD2. CDR1 is SNHLY, CDR2 FYNNEI, per germline. The V and J ends lost 6 bases and 10 bases, in that order; junction bases with no gene match: 8. The CDR3 loop spans 15 amino acids. The CDR3 nucleotides are TGTGCCAGCAGGGGGGGGACTAGCGGGGGCCCAGAGCAGTTCTTC. Translating gives CASRGGTSGGPEQFF.

The chain has TRBV19 and TRBJ1-2, with D possibly TRBD1 on 6 matching bases. Germline-derived CDR1 and CDR2 are LNHDA and SQIVND (reference sequence). This CDR3 is built from 14 residues. V was clipped by 7 bases and J by 2 bases, with 14 bases between them. CDR3 bases: TGTGCCAGTACCGACTTCAGGGGAAACTATGGCTACACCTTC. This codes for CASTDFRGNYGYTF.

The chain uses TRBV7-2 and TRBJ2-7; D not resolved. The length of the CDR3 is 15 residues. Per the germline V gene, CDR1 is SGHTA and CDR2 is FQGNSA. Trimming removed 7 bases from V and 3 bases from J, with 19 bases in between. As DNA, the CDR3 is TGTGCCAGCACCTATAACCCCGCGCGCGACTACGAGCAGTACTTC. Protein: CASTYNPARDYEQYF.

This sequence joins TRBV7-3 and TRBJ2-1; 10 nucleotides agree with TRBD2. Trimming took 4 bases from V and 7 from J; bases not matched to a gene: 7. The CDR3 is 15 amino acids. Germline V gene lookup returns CDR1 SGHTA and CDR2 FQGTGA. The CDR3 is CASSSQREGGNEQFF. CDR3 nucleotide sequence: TGTGCCAGCAGCTCCCAGCGGGAGGGAGGGAATGAGCAGTTCTTC.

This chain joins TRBV5-1 and TRBJ2-7, with a tentative D call TRBD2 (5 bases). The CDR3 is 15 amino acids. The germline gives CDR1 SGHRS, CDR2 YFSETQ. Trimming removed 1 base at V and 2 bases at J, with 13 bases between. CDR3 sequence reads: CASSLSRGYPYEQYF. The CDR3 region has the DNA TGCGCCAGCAGCTTGTCTCGAGGGTACCCCTACGAGCAGTACTTC. The variable domain in full, with the rest retrieved from reference TRBV5-1 and TRBJ2-7, is KAGVTQTPRYLIKTRGQQVTLSCSPISGHRSVSWYQQTPGQGLQFLFEYFSETQRNKGNFPGRFSGRQFSNSRSEMNVSTLELGDSALYLCASSLSRGYPYEQYFGPGTRLTVT.